What follows are 12 T cell receptor beta chains derived from one specimen sequenced in a study of somatic mutations in cytotoxic T cells in rheumatoid arthritis. The protocol was immunoSEQ multiplex PCR, while the TCRdb copy is restricted to in-frame clones and leaves out a portion. The sample shows 3,000 to 4,000 clones, about 94% of them seen only once. Sequencing used CD8+ T cells sorted from blood. The receptor set was obtained from a woman in her sixties with rheumatoid arthritis.

The chain combines TRBV4-2 with TRBJ2-5, with a possible D match to TRBD2 (6 bases). CDR1 and CDR2 from the germline V gene are LGHNA and YNFKEQ. Deletions cut 2 bases from V and 2 bases from J, with 18 bases between. There are 17 residues in the CDR3. In DNA, the CDR3 is TGTGCCAGCAGCCAACCCGTCCCGGGACTCAGACAAGAGACCCAGTACTTC. This gives the protein CASSQPVPGLRQETQYF.

This sequence joins TRBV27 and TRBJ1-1, with 8 bases matching TRBD1. Germline assignment: CDR1 MNHEY and CDR2 SMNVEV (reference sequence). This CDR3 region has 15 residues. J was trimmed by 1 base and V by 5 bases; bases with no gene match: 6. As DNA, the CDR3 is TGTGCCAGCAGTCTAACAGGGGGTGGGAACACTGAAGCTTTCTTT. As protein: CASSLTGGGNTEAFF.

The chain carries TRBV5-4 and TRBJ2-5; weak D call: TRBD2 (6 bases). The germline V and J ends were trimmed by 4 bases and 2 bases, with 18 bases remaining between them. This CDR3 spans 16 amino acids. Per germline, CDR1 SGHNT and CDR2 YYREEE (reference sequence). The CDR3 DNA follows: TGTGCCAGCAGCCCTCCGGGGCGGGGCAATCAAGAGACCCAGTACTTC. It yields the protein CASSPPGRGNQETQYF.

The chain uses TRBV19 and TRBJ1-1; 8 bases match TRBD1. This CDR3 contains 14 residues. Germline V gene sequence: CDR1 LNHDA, CDR2 SQIVND (reference sequence). J was trimmed by 5 bases and V by 5 bases; bases with no gene match: 7. In DNA form, the CDR3 reads TGTGCCAGTAGTTCGGCAGGGGGCAGGACTGAAGCTTTCTTT. Translation: CASSSAGGRTEAFF.

This clone came up once. The rearrangement uses TRBV6-4 and TRBJ2-6; D is undetermined. The CDR3 contains 17 residues. The germline V and J ends were trimmed by 3 bases and 1 base, with 13 bases remaining between them. Germline V gene data show CDR1 as MRHNA and CDR2 as SNTAGT. The CDR3 DNA is TGTGCCAGCAGTGAAATCGAAGTGGCATCTGGGGCCAACGTCCTGACTTTC. Residues: CASSEIEVASGANVLTF.

CDR3 coding DNA: TGTGCCAGCAGCTTACCGGGACAGCCCTTCGGCAACACTGAAGCTTTCTTT. Translated, it gives CASSLPGQPFGNTEAFF. The chain couples TRBV7-9 to TRBJ1-1; 7 bases line up with TRBD1. The germline V gene encodes CDR1 SEHNR and CDR2 FQNEAQ (reference sequence). The J segment lost 2 bases and the V segment lost 2 bases, leaving 11 bases of the junction unmatched. The CDR3 extends over 17 amino acids.

The chain combines TRBV19 with TRBJ2-3; 13 nucleotides match TRBD2. Germline V gene sequence: CDR1 LNHDA, CDR2 SQIVND (reference sequence). This CDR3 spans 15 amino acids. V dropped 3 bases and J dropped 4; count of bases not matched to a gene: 1. The CDR3 DNA reads as TGTGCCAGTAGTATTACTAGCGGGGGGGCAGATACGCAGTATTTT. Its protein product is CASSITSGGADTQYF.

The rearrangement joins TRBV10-2 to TRBJ2-5; a possible D gene is TRBD2 (6 bases). The CDR3 loop spans 13 amino acids. Trimming shortened V by 3 bases and J by 3 bases, and 8 bases separated the two germline ends. Germline V gene lookup returns CDR1 WSHSY and CDR2 SAAADI. The CDR3 bases are TGCGCCAGCAGTGAATGGGGGGAAGAGACCCAGTACTTC. Translation: CASSEWGEETQYF.

This sequence joins TRBV27 and TRBJ1-6; D remains unclear. The CDR3 runs to 12 residues. With 4 bases removed from V and 8 bases from J, the gap between germline ends came to 6 bases. Germline values: CDR1 MNHEY, CDR2 SMNVEV (reference sequence). The CDR3 sequence: CASSSRYSPLHF. The CDR3 nucleotides read TGTGCCAGCAGTTCTCGGTATTCACCCCTCCACTTT.

The chain carries TRBV7-8 and TRBJ1-3; 7 nucleotides agree with TRBD1. The junction had 13 bases not matched to a gene; V was cut back by 5 bases and J by 3 bases. The CDR3 is 17 amino acids. The germline gives CDR1 SGHVS, CDR2 FQNEAQ. For the CDR3, the DNA is TGTGCCAGCAGCGCCGATCTTAGGGGGCTATTTGGAAACACCATATATTTT. Translation: CASSADLRGLFGNTIYF.

This rearrangement joins TRBV19 to TRBJ1-1; possible D gene TRBD1, 6 bases. The germline V gene has CDR1 LNHDA and CDR2 SQIVND (reference sequence). V gave up 0 bases and J gave up 5 bases, with 10 bases separating them. This CDR3 region has 14 residues. In DNA form, the CDR3 reads TGTGCCAGTAGTATAGAGGGGGCGTGGACTGAAGCTTTCTTT. Translation: CASSIEGAWTEAFF.

The rearrangement uses TRBV30 and TRBJ2-6; the match to TRBD2 covers 10 bases. The CDR3 sequence is 16 residues long. J gave up 0 bases and V 3 bases, and 2 bases lay outside the gene matches. In germline, CDR1 is GTSNPN, CDR2 SVGIG (reference sequence). CDR3: CAWSLAGVSGANVLTF. The CDR3 bases are TGTGCCTGGAGCCTAGCGGGAGTCTCTGGGGCCAACGTCCTGACTTTC.